This T cell receptor (beta chain) was retrieved from a study of shared clonotypes between healthy human individuals. Participating donors were healthy, HIV-negative adults free of recent acute infections or vaccinations. Caucasian adults living in Nashville, Tennessee, provided all samples. To note about this clone: No antigen is known for it.

Study findings and constraints: Generation of non-shared clonotypes was less probable than generation of clonotypes shared by all four donors.

V gave up 6 bases and J gave up 0 bases; unmatched junction bases: 5. The CDR3 totals 15 residues. Tens of thousands of T cell genomes (about 0.2 ug DNA) went into each sorted-subset replicate. Clones were read by immunoSEQ multiplex PCR, and TCRdb kept only the in-frame ones, dropping some. The sample has 2 million to 2.5 million clones, nearly 97% seen once. The sequence was obtained from a man between 18 and 35 years old in good health. The sample was naive CD4+ T cells sorted from blood. Sample subset: CD45RA+ positively selected. The rearrangement uses TRBV23-1 and TRBJ1-1, with 9 bases that match TRBD1. TRBV23-1 is flagged as an ORF with uncertain function. CDR3 DNA: TGCGCCAGCAGGTGGACAGGGGCCTTGAACACTGAAGCTTTCTTT. Encoded protein: CASRWTGALNTEAFF.